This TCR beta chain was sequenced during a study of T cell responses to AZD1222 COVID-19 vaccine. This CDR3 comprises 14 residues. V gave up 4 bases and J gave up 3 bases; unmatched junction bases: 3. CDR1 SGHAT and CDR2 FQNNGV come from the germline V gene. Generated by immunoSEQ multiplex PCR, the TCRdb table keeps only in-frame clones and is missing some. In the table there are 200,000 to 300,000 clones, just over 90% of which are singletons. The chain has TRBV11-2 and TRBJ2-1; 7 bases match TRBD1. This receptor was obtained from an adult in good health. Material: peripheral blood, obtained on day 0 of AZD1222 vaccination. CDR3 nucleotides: TGTGCCAGCAGCTACGGACAGGTCTACAATGAGCAGTTCTTC. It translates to CASSYGQVYNEQFF.